This T cell receptor beta chain emerged from a study of blood T cell repertoires in COVID-19. Background on the study: The United States, Italy and Spain provided the acute and convalescent COVID-19 samples.

Authors' data handling: The authors estimated nucleated cell counts from reference gene primer amplification. The method was immunoSEQ multiplex PCR; TCRdb's version includes in-frame clones alone and lacks a portion of them. The DNA gave D and trimming, while V, J and clone size come from that table. This repertoire shows about 81,000 clones, approximately 81% found once; its top ten account for around 15%. This clone was seen once. The CDR3 contains 15 residues. V shed 4 bases, J shed 5 bases, and the junction held 5 bases outside the gene matches. From germline, CDR1 is MDHEN and CDR2 SYDVKM. The TCR originated in a woman between 65 and 79 years old with acute or convalescent COVID-19. J is TRBJ2-2 and V is TRBV28, with TRBD1 matching 9 bases. Source material: peripheral blood. The CDR3, as DNA: TGTGCCAGCAGTTGGAACAGGGGGCTGACCGGGGAGCTGTTTTTT. Its translation: CASSWNRGLTGELFF.